This paragraph reports one T cell receptor beta chain. The data stem from a study of T cell changes during pregnancy in multiple sclerosis. The data were produced by immunoSEQ multiplex PCR, yet TCRdb's version contains in-frame clones alone and is incomplete. The sample records tens of thousands of clones, around 89% being singletons. This CDR3 is built from 11 residues. CDR1 SGHDT and CDR2 YYEEEE come from the germline V gene. The ends were cut back, 4 bases at V and 5 bases at J, with 6 bases in the middle. The source is a female donor with multiple sclerosis, enrolled in a pregnancy study. The chain combines TRBV5-6 with TRBJ2-5; D unresolved. Sequenced here: CD4+ T cells from peripheral blood mononuclear cells, sampled in the second trimester of pregnancy. For the CDR3, the DNA is TGTGCCAGCAGCCTGAGCGAGACCCAGTACTTC. Amino acid sequence: CASSLSETQYF.